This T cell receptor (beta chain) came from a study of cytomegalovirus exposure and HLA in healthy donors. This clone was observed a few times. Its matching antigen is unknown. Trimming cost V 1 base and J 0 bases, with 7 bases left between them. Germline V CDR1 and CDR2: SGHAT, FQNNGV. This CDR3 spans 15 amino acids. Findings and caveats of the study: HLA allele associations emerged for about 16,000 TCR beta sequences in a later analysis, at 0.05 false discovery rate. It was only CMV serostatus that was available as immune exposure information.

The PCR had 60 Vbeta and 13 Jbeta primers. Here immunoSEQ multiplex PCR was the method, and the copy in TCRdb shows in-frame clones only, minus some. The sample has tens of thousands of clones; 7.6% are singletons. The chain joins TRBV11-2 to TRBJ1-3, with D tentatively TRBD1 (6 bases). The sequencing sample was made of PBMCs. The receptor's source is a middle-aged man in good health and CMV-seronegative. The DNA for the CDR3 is TGTGCCAGCAGCTTAGGGACAGTCTCTGGAAACACCATATATTTT. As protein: CASSLGTVSGNTIYF.